These 31 T cell receptor beta chains originate from one sample sequenced in a study of PD-1 blockade in classical Hodgkin lymphoma. Clones were read by immunoSEQ multiplex PCR, and TCRdb kept only the in-frame ones, dropping some. This sample has more than 13,000 clones, with around four fifths found just once. Patients all relapsed after autologous stem cell transplantation, and there was variation in brentuximab vedotin exposure. The sample here was peripheral blood mononuclear cells (PBMCs), taken before the second cycle of nivolumab. The origin of the receptors is a human donor with classical Hodgkin lymphoma.

The chain links TRBV9 to TRBJ1-6; possibly TRBD1 for D (6 bases). Trimming took 0 bases from V and 13 from J, leaving 11 bases between them. Germline CDR1 SGDLS, CDR2 YYNGEE. The CDR3 has 13 residues. As DNA, the CDR3 is TGTGCCAGCAGCGTAGGTAATGGACAGCCCCTCCACTTT. Residues: CASSVGNGQPLHF.

V gene TRBV9 combines with J gene TRBJ1-2; no clear D gene. CDR3 length equals 16 residues. The germline V gene has CDR1 SGDLS and CDR2 YYNGEE. The ends were cut back, 4 bases at V and 2 bases at J, with 18 bases in the middle. The CDR3 DNA reads TGTGCCAGCAGCTCCCAACCCACAGTTCCAAACTATGGCTACACCTTC. Translating gives CASSSQPTVPNYGYTF.

The rearrangement joins TRBV18 to TRBJ1-3; the D gene is possibly TRBD1 (6 bases). V was shortened by 3 bases and J by 4 bases, with 10 bases between the two germline ends. The CDR3 is 14 amino acids. CDR1 is KGHSH, CDR2 LQKENI, per germline. This CDR3 reads CASSPDRTGNTIYF. CDR3 nucleotide sequence: TGTGCCAGCTCACCCGACAGGACAGGAAACACCATATATTTT.

This chain links TRBV18 with TRBJ1-1; D is ambiguous. The germline V and J ends were trimmed by 0 bases and 5 bases, with 16 bases remaining between them. Germline loops: CDR1 KGHSH, CDR2 LQKENI. The CDR3 spans 16 residues. CDR3 in amino acids: CASSPPSLSYFTEAFF. CDR3 nucleotides: TGTGCCAGCTCACCACCGAGTTTAAGTTATTTTACTGAAGCTTTCTTT. Variable domain in full (rest from reference TRBV18 and TRBJ1-1): NAGVMQNPRHLVRRRGQEARLRCSPMKGHSHVYWYRQLPEEGLKFMVYLQKENIIDESGMPKERFSAEFPKEGPSILRIQQVVRGDSAAYFCASSPPSLSYFTEAFFGQGTRLTVV.

The V call is TRBV4-3, the J call TRBJ2-5; 7 bases fit TRBD2. From germline, CDR1 is LGHNA and CDR2 YSLEER. J gave up 1 base and V 1 base, and 3 bases lay outside the gene matches. The CDR3 extends over 15 amino acids. CDR3 coding DNA: TGCGCCAGCAGCCAAGTTGGCGGGAGCCAAGAGACCCAGTACTTC. Translation gives CASSQVGGSQETQYF.

Only one count was recorded for this clone. The rearrangement uses TRBV9 and TRBJ1-1, with 12 bases that match TRBD1. CDR3 size: 16 residues. V lost 4 bases to trimming and J lost 5 bases; unmatched junction nucleotides: 9. CDR1 is SGDLS, CDR2 YYNGEE, per germline. DNA of the CDR3: TGTGCCAGCAGCCAGACCGGGACAGGGGGCGGTACTGAAGCTTTCTTT. Protein: CASSQTGTGGGTEAFF.

The chain employs TRBV2 and TRBJ1-5; D may be TRBD1 (6 bases). Germline V CDR1 and CDR2: SNHLY, FYNNEI. Trimming removed 2 bases at V and 10 bases at J, with 15 bases between. This CDR3 has 14 amino acids. The CDR3 coding sequence is TGTGCCAGCAGTGAAACAGGGATAATGTCACCCCAGCATTTT. Its protein is CASSETGIMSPQHF. The entire variable domain, with the rest obtained from reference TRBV2 and TRBJ1-5, is as follows: EPEVTQTPSHQVTQMGQEVILRCVPISNHLYFYWYRQILGQKVEFLVSFYNNEISEKSEIFDDQFSVERPDGSNFTLKIRSTKLEDSAMYFCASSETGIMSPQHFGDGTRLSIL.

The chain recombines TRBV18 with TRBJ1-6; D is uncertain. V lost 5 bases, J lost 6 bases, and 8 bases lay in between. The CDR3 has 13 residues. The germline CDR1 and CDR2 sequences are KGHSH and LQKENI. The CDR3 loop is CASSTTSNSPLHF. In DNA, the CDR3 is TGTGCCAGCTCAACCACATCTAATTCACCCCTCCACTTT.

The chain joins TRBV7-3 to TRBJ2-1; weak D call: TRBD2 (6 bases). There are 16 residues in the CDR3. Germline V gives CDR1 SGHTA, CDR2 FQGTGA. Trimming pared 2 bases from V and 4 bases from J, leaving 15 bases between. This CDR3 is CASSLLGRTAYNEQFF. CDR3 in DNA: TGTGCCAGCAGCTTATTGGGGAGGACCGCGTACAATGAGCAGTTCTTC.

This chain links TRBV6-6 with TRBJ1-2, with a tentative D call TRBD1 (5 bases). The CDR3 is 16 residues long. Germline assignment: CDR1 MNHNY and CDR2 SVGAGI (reference sequence). Trimming removed 0 bases from V and 7 bases from J, with 18 bases in between. Here the CDR3 reads CASSYSSRQGSGGYTF. CDR3 DNA sequence: TGTGCCAGCAGTTACTCCTCCCGGCAGGGTTCGGGTGGCTACACCTTC.

The chain joins TRBV18 to TRBJ1-1; TRBD1 agrees at 11 bases. This CDR3 contains 15 residues. Germline values: CDR1 KGHSH, CDR2 LQKENI. V was pared by 5 bases and J by 5 bases, with 7 bases of the junction left unmatched. CDR3 DNA sequence: TGTGCCAGCTCAACAACCGGACAGGGGGCGACTGAAGCTTTCTTT. It yields the protein CASSTTGQGATEAFF.

The chain joins TRBV19 to TRBJ1-5; maybe TRBD1 (5 bases). The CDR3 sequence is 14 residues long. Trimming removed 0 bases at V and 3 bases at J, with 6 bases between. Germline lookup yields CDR1 LNHDA and CDR2 SQIVND (reference sequence). The CDR3: CASSIEQANQPQHF. The CDR3 DNA is TGTGCCAGTAGTATAGAACAGGCCAATCAGCCCCAGCATTTT.

This clone is a singleton in its sample. This chain joins TRBV5-1 and TRBJ1-2; 9 bases align to TRBD1. V shed 4 bases, J shed 3 bases, and the junction held 7 bases outside the gene matches. Germline CDR1 SGHRS, CDR2 YFSETQ. This CDR3 region has 15 residues. CDR3 residues: CASSPHGTGHYGYTF. CDR3 DNA: TGCGCCAGCAGCCCACATGGGACAGGGCACTATGGCTACACCTTC.

This clone was picked up one time. Other DNA sequences within the sample encode an identical CDR3. V is TRBV7-6 and J is TRBJ2-1; D unclear. The CDR3 is made up of 14 amino acids. Deletions cut 1 base from V and 0 bases from J, with 4 bases between. Germline V lookup: CDR1 SGHVS, CDR2 FNYEAQ. DNA of the CDR3: TGTGCCAGCAGCTTAGGCGGCTCCTACAATGAGCAGTTCTTC. Its translation: CASSLGGSYNEQFF.

The CDR3 DNA reads TGCGCCAGCAGCCTCGGTGCTAGCGGGGGCACAGATACGCAGTATTTT. Translating gives CASSLGASGGTDTQYF. This chain uses TRBV4-1 with TRBJ2-3; the match to TRBD2 covers 9 bases. The CDR3 has 16 residues. From germline, CDR1 is MGHRA and CDR2 YSYEKL. Trimming at V came to 4 bases and at J to 1 base, leaving 6 bases not matched to a gene.

V and J are TRBV28 and TRBJ1-2; possibly TRBD1 for D (6 bases). Germline V lookup: CDR1 MDHEN, CDR2 SYDVKM. Trimming cost V 1 base and J 8 bases, with 14 bases left between them. This CDR3 spans 14 amino acids. DNA of the CDR3: TGTGCCAGCAGTTTATCCCCCCGGGGGCGCGGCTACACCTTC. Encoded protein: CASSLSPRGRGYTF.

J is TRBJ1-2 and V is TRBV29-1; 7 bases agree with TRBD1. The J segment lost 8 bases and the V segment lost 7 bases, leaving 7 bases of the junction unmatched. The CDR3 contains 11 residues. The V gene's germline CDR1 is SQVTM and CDR2 ANQGSEA. The CDR3 here is CSADREAGYTF. Here the CDR3 DNA reads TGCAGCGCCGACAGGGAGGCGGGCTACACCTTC.

A single count supports this clone. V usage is TRBV6-5 and J usage is TRBJ2-7, with 8 bases matching TRBD2. CDR3 length: 15 residues. V gave up 2 bases and J gave up 2 bases; unmatched junction bases: 5. CDR1 and CDR2 from the germline V gene are MNHEY and SVGAGI. The CDR3 bases are TGTGCCAGCAGTTACGGTAGCGGGGAGACCTACGAGCAGTACTTC. It is translated as CASSYGSGETYEQYF.

This chain connects TRBV29-1 to TRBJ1-2; D not certain. Germline CDR1 is SQVTM and CDR2 is ANQGSEA. The CDR3 has 14 residues. The DNA for the CDR3 is TGCACTATCGATGGCGAGGCACGAAACTATGGCTACACCTTC. Its protein product is CTIDGEARNYGYTF.

V and J are TRBV2 and TRBJ1-4; the D gene is possibly TRBD1 (6 bases). The CDR3 sequence is 14 residues long. V gave up 3 bases and J gave up 5 bases, with 10 bases separating them. CDR1 is SNHLY and CDR2 is FYNNEI in the germline V gene. The CDR3 region is CASSERGRNEKLFF. CDR3 sequence (DNA): TGTGCCAGCAGTGAGCGGGGGCGGAATGAAAAACTGTTTTTT.

This rearrangement joins TRBV5-1 to TRBJ2-2, with unresolved D. Germline-derived CDR1 and CDR2 are SGHRS and YFSETQ. V was clipped by 0 bases and J by 8 bases, with 14 bases between them. This CDR3 is built from 15 residues. The CDR3 region is CASSLVRNQAGELFF. CDR3 in DNA: TGCGCCAGCAGCTTGGTACGCAACCAGGCAGGGGAGCTGTTTTTT.

The chain employs TRBV7-9 and TRBJ2-7; no reliable D call. This CDR3 is built from 12 residues. The germline V gene has CDR1 SEHNR and CDR2 FQNEAQ (reference sequence). V was clipped by 1 base and J by 2 bases, with 3 bases between them. The CDR3: CASSLVTYEQYF. The CDR3 nucleotides read TGTGCCAGCAGCTTAGTTACCTACGAGCAGTACTTC.

The chain joins TRBV5-1 to TRBJ1-4, with a possible D match to TRBD1 (6 bases). The germline V gene has CDR1 SGHRS and CDR2 YFSETQ. V shed 4 bases and J shed 7 bases, with 11 bases lying between them. The CDR3 runs 13 residues. CDR3 coding DNA: TGCGCCAGCAGCACAGGGATTGGTGAAAAACTGTTTTTT. It encodes CASSTGIGEKLFF.

V gene TRBV29-1 combines with J gene TRBJ2-5; D remains unclear. Looked up from germline, CDR1 is SQVTM and CDR2 is ANQGSEA. Trimming stripped 6 bases from V and 2 bases from J, with 10 bases between. This CDR3 is built from 12 residues. This CDR3 reads CSVRLPQETQYF. CDR3 in DNA: TGCAGCGTAAGGCTCCCTCAAGAGACCCAGTACTTC.

This clone was detected a few times. The chain uses TRBV28 and TRBJ2-7; 9 bases map to TRBD1. There are 15 residues in the CDR3. Germline-derived CDR1 and CDR2 are MDHEN and SYDVKM. J was trimmed by 4 bases and V by 6 bases; bases with no gene match: 10. CDR3 loop: CASSPPGQGSYEQYF. The CDR3 coding sequence is TGTGCCAGCAGCCCCCCGGGACAGGGCTCGTACGAGCAGTACTTC. Based on the CDR3 plus reference TRBV28 and TRBJ2-7, the full variable domain is DVKVTQSSRYLVKRTGEKVFLECVQDMDHENMFWYRQDPGLGLRLIYFSYDVKMKEKGDIPEGYSVSREKKERFSLILESASTNQTSMYLCASSPPGQGSYEQYFGPGTRLTVT.

This clone was counted a single time. The genes are TRBV6-5 and TRBJ1-2; D call uncertain. The CDR3 runs 14 residues. Germline V lookup: CDR1 MNHEY, CDR2 SVGAGI. V gave up 0 bases and J gave up 3 bases, with 8 bases separating them. CDR3 bases: TGTGCCAGCAGTTACTCCGGGCCAGACTATGGCTACACCTTC. This translates into CASSYSGPDYGYTF.

The chain carries TRBV7-8 and TRBJ1-6, with D unresolved. This CDR3 region has 15 residues. Germline lookup yields CDR1 SGHVS and CDR2 FQNEAQ. With 6 bases removed from V and 3 bases from J, the gap between germline ends came to 12 bases. CDR3 loop: CASRTGRIYNSPLHF. Written as DNA, the CDR3 is TGTGCCAGCAGAACCGGACGGATCTATAATTCACCCCTCCACTTT. Looking up the rest from reference TRBV7-8 and TRBJ1-6 gives the full variable domain: GAGVSQSPRYKVAKRGQDVALRCDPISGHVSLFWYQQALGQGPEFLTYFQNEAQLDKSGLPSDRFFAERPEGSVSTLKIQRTQQEDSAVYLCASRTGRIYNSPLHFGNGTRLTVT.

The chain joins TRBV28 to TRBJ2-2; the D gene is possibly TRBD1 (6 bases). V lost 6 bases and J 2 bases, leaving 10 bases between the germline ends. The CDR3 runs 14 residues. CDR1 MDHEN and CDR2 SYDVKM come from the germline V gene. The CDR3 sequence: CASRDRLNTGELFF. The DNA for the CDR3 is TGTGCCAGCAGGGACAGACTTAACACCGGGGAGCTGTTTTTT.

This clone was seen only once. This chain connects TRBV7-8 to TRBJ2-7; possibly TRBD2 for D (5 bases). V was cut by 5 bases and J by 7 bases, with 15 bases left in between. Germline CDR1 is SGHVS and CDR2 is FQNEAQ. CDR3 length equals 13 residues. CDR3 bases: TGTGCCAGCAGCCTGAGCCCCTCGGGGGAGCAGTACTTC. Its protein product is CASSLSPSGEQYF.

The table lists this clone with a count of one. The chain joins TRBV5-1 to TRBJ2-1; 10 bases are a match to TRBD2. CDR3 length equals 15 residues. V gave up 3 bases and J gave up 2 bases; unmatched junction bases: 2. The germline gives CDR1 SGHRS, CDR2 YFSETQ. The CDR3 loop is CASSSSGGAYNEQFF. The CDR3 DNA reads as TGCGCCAGCAGCTCAAGCGGGGGGGCCTACAATGAGCAGTTCTTC.

The chain has TRBV2 and TRBJ2-5; the D gene is possibly TRBD2 (5 bases). From germline, CDR1 is SNHLY and CDR2 FYNNEI. The V and J ends lost 2 bases and 9 bases respectively, with 10 bases between them. The CDR3 is made up of 12 amino acids. CDR3 in DNA: TGTGCCAGCAGTGAAACTGTCGGGGCCCAGTACTTC. It encodes CASSETVGAQYF.